This T cell receptor (beta chain) was sequenced in a study of T cells in localized non-small cell lung cancer. Study findings and constraints: Heterogeneity within the tumor remains possible, as just one region underwent sequencing. Appearance in adjacent lung was seen for a median about 58 of the top 100 tumor clones. There was higher T cell clonality in uninvolved adjacent lung than in tumor, and it was highest there. Greater blood T cell density accompanied longer overall survival.

This CDR3 contains 13 residues. V gave up 1 base and J gave up 7 bases; unmatched junction bases: 0. CDR1 is GTSNPN, CDR2 SVGIG, per germline (reference sequence). Using immunoSEQ multiplex PCR, the repertoire was profiled, and TCRdb retains in-frame clones only, with some absent. The sample has 30,000 to 45,000 clones; 80% to 85% are singletons. A word on this clone: Its antigen is undetermined.

This sample comprised peripheral blood mononuclear cells, obtained before any cancer treatment. This receptor was taken from a male donor at least 60 years old with stage II lung adenocarcinoma. The V and J genes are TRBV30 and TRBJ2-1, with 11 bases matching TRBD2. The CDR3 loop reads CAWSGLAGNEQFF. DNA of the CDR3: TGTGCCTGGAGTGGACTAGCGGGAAATGAGCAGTTCTTC.